One sample yielded the 15 T cell receptor beta chains listed below, sequenced in a study of blood T cell repertoires in COVID-19. Profiled with immunoSEQ multiplex PCR; TCRdb holds only in-frame clones, not every one. The sample has 25,000 to 35,000 clones, around 83% seen once; the top ten hold 13%. Sequences were obtained from peripheral blood. These receptors were collected from a human donor in a cohort sampled during active COVID-19.

This sequence joins TRBV10-1 and TRBJ1-5, with a possible D match to TRBD1 (5 bases). Between the trimmed V and J ends, which lost 4 bases and 4 bases, there was a span of 8 bases. Germline CDR1 reads WNHNN; CDR2 reads SYGVQD (reference sequence). CDR3 length: 13 amino acids. For the CDR3, the DNA is TGCGCCAGCAGTGGACAGACTAATCAGCCCCAGCATTTT. Translated: CASSGQTNQPQHF.

The chain carries TRBV7-8 and TRBJ2-3, with a possible D match to TRBD1 (6 bases). Germline-derived CDR1 and CDR2 are SGHVS and FQNEAQ. V was clipped by 1 base and J by 2 bases, with 10 bases between them. The CDR3 contains 15 residues. CDR3 DNA: TGTGCCAGCAGCTTAGGTGGGGGCCCCACAGATACGCAGTATTTT. It codes for CASSLGGGPTDTQYF.

J is TRBJ2-5 and V is TRBV19, with 8 bases matching TRBD1. The CDR3 extends over 15 amino acids. Germline loops: CDR1 LNHDA, CDR2 SQIVND (reference sequence). J lost 1 base, V lost 5 bases, and 6 bases had no gene match. The CDR3 bases are TGTGCCAGTAGTGCCGCAACAGGGGGCCAAGAGACCCAGTACTTC. Protein sequence: CASSAATGGQETQYF.

This chain joins TRBV7-8 and TRBJ1-2; the match to TRBD1 covers 8 bases. CDR3 size: 13 residues. The V and J ends lost 5 bases and 13 bases, in that order; junction bases with no gene match: 12. CDR1 is SGHVS and CDR2 is FQNEAQ in the germline V gene. CDR3 bases: TGTGCCAGCAGCACCCGACAGGGGCTTACTATCACCTTC. Translated, it gives CASSTRQGLTITF. The full variable domain, its missing parts supplied by reference TRBV7-8 and TRBJ1-2, is GAGVSQSPRYKVAKRGQDVALRCDPISGHVSLFWYQQALGQGPEFLTYFQNEAQLDKSGLPSDRFFAERPEGSVSTLKIQRTQQEDSAVYLCASSTRQGLTITFGSGTRLTVV.

The chain uses TRBV7-9 and TRBJ1-3; 9 bases agree with TRBD1. V lost 5 bases and J lost 3; bases outside the gene matches: 5. Germline CDR1 and CDR2: SEHNR and FQNEAQ (reference sequence). The CDR3 has 15 residues. The CDR3 DNA follows: TGTGCCAGCAGCCCTGGACAGGGGTATGGAAACACCATATATTTT. Amino acid sequence: CASSPGQGYGNTIYF.

This clone was observed a few times. The V and J genes are TRBV30 and TRBJ1-3, with D possibly TRBD1 on 5 matching bases. The germline CDR1 and CDR2 sequences are GTSNPN and SVGIG (reference sequence). The CDR3 runs 14 residues. The ends were cut back, 7 bases at V and 2 bases at J, with 15 bases in the middle. CDR3 region: CASSGGYTGNTIYF. CDR3 bases: TGTGCCTCGAGCGGGGGATATACTGGAAACACCATATATTTT.

The V gene is TRBV10-3, the J gene TRBJ2-5; D is possibly TRBD2 (7 bases). With 4 bases removed from V and 7 bases from J, the gap between germline ends came to 19 bases. Germline V gives CDR1 ENHRY, CDR2 SYGVKD. CDR3 length equals 15 residues. The chain's CDR3 is CAISGGLGGQGTQYF. CDR3 nucleotide sequence: TGTGCCATCAGTGGCGGACTAGGGGGGCAGGGGACCCAGTACTTC.

The chain links TRBV9 to TRBJ2-2, with 7 bases that match TRBD1. V lost 7 bases and J lost 1; bases outside the gene matches: 7. The CDR3 is made up of 15 amino acids. Per germline, CDR1 SGDLS and CDR2 YYNGEE. The CDR3 DNA reads as TGTGCCAGCGGAAAGGGACAGAGGAACACCGGGGAGCTGTTTTTT. Protein product: CASGKGQRNTGELFF.

The chain carries TRBV5-4 and TRBJ1-1, with 8 bases identical to TRBD1. The CDR3 is 16 amino acids. The trim removed 4 bases at V and 0 bases at J, leaving 8 bases unmatched. Germline V gene sequence: CDR1 SGHNT, CDR2 YYREEE (reference sequence). As DNA, the CDR3 is TGTGCCAGCAGCCGTCAACAGGGGGTTATGAACACTGAAGCTTTCTTT. Amino acid sequence: CASSRQQGVMNTEAFF.

CDR3 sequence reads: CASRPGTGAYEQYF. Here the CDR3 DNA reads TGTGCCAGCAGACCCGGGACAGGGGCCTACGAGCAGTACTTC. This sequence joins TRBV2 and TRBJ2-7; 10 nucleotides agree with TRBD1. V trimming: 6 bases; J trimming: 2 bases; junction bases outside the gene matches: 4. Germline CDR1 SNHLY, CDR2 FYNNEI. CDR3 length: 14 amino acids.

In its sample, this clone was seen once. The rearrangement joins TRBV7-8 to TRBJ1-6; tentative D call: TRBD1 (5 bases). CDR3 length: 15 amino acids. Germline V gives CDR1 SGHVS, CDR2 FQNEAQ. The V and J ends lost 1 base and 7 bases respectively, with 11 bases between them. The DNA of the CDR3 is TGTGCCAGCAGCTTAGACAGGCCAGCGAATTCACCCCTCCACTTT. Translating gives CASSLDRPANSPLHF. Full variable domain (rest looked up from reference TRBV7-8 and TRBJ1-6): GAGVSQSPRYKVAKRGQDVALRCDPISGHVSLFWYQQALGQGPEFLTYFQNEAQLDKSGLPSDRFFAERPEGSVSTLKIQRTQQEDSAVYLCASSLDRPANSPLHFGNGTRLTVT.

There are a few counts of this clone. This sequence joins TRBV19 and TRBJ2-4; D call uncertain. V shed 9 bases and J shed 0 bases, with 9 bases lying between them. This CDR3 has 13 residues. CDR1 LNHDA and CDR2 SQIVND come from the germline V gene (reference sequence). CDR3 sequence (DNA): TGTGCCAGCGCAGGTTTAGCCAAAAACATTCAGTACTTC. Amino acid sequence: CASAGLAKNIQYF.

The V gene is TRBV7-2, the J gene TRBJ2-5; 10 positions match TRBD2. Germline CDR1 is SGHTA and CDR2 is FQGNSA. The junction had 10 bases not matched to a gene; V was cut back by 5 bases and J by 4 bases. The CDR3 is made up of 16 amino acids. DNA of the CDR3: TGTGCCAGCAGCCCTACCCTAGCGGGGGTGAGAGAGACCCAGTACTTC. Translating gives CASSPTLAGVRETQYF.

The genes are TRBV10-3 and TRBJ1-5, with TRBD1 as a possible D gene (6 bases). The V end was cut by 4 bases, the J end by 0 bases, with 10 bases between. The CDR3 spans 15 residues. CDR1 and CDR2 from the germline V gene are ENHRY and SYGVKD. The CDR3 nucleotides are TGTGCCATCAGTGGAACAGGGAATAGCAATCAGCCCCAGCATTTT. Encoded protein: CAISGTGNSNQPQHF.

V is TRBV2 and J is TRBJ1-2; the match to TRBD1 covers 8 bases. Per the germline V gene, CDR1 is SNHLY and CDR2 is FYNNEI. V trimming: 6 bases; J trimming: 7 bases; junction bases outside the gene matches: 13. The CDR3 consists of 15 residues. The CDR3: CASSPELTGAGGYTF. In nucleotides, the CDR3 is TGTGCCAGCAGCCCCGAACTGACAGGGGCGGGTGGCTACACCTTC.